This T cell receptor (beta chain) is from a study of blood T cell repertoires in COVID-19. The wider study: Specimens from acute and convalescent COVID-19 originated in the United States, Italy and Spain. T cells, B-cell-depleted T cells, or PBMCs provided the cDNA or gDNA that served as material.

Original handling: Using reference gene primer amplification, nucleated cell counts were estimated. Measured with immunoSEQ multiplex PCR; TCRdb has only the in-frame clones, and not every one. That table supplies the V and J calls and clone size; D and trimming were determined from the DNA. The sample has around 200,000 clones, roughly nine tenths seen once. In this sample, this clone turned up a few times. This CDR3 has 11 amino acids. The V end was cut by 6 bases, the J end by 13 bases, with 13 bases between. Per the germline V gene, CDR1 is MNHEY and CDR2 is SVGAGI. The chain combines TRBV6-5 with TRBJ2-1; no definite D call. Sequencing used peripheral blood. This TCR was recovered from a man aged 35-49 years with active or convalescent COVID-19. In DNA form, the CDR3 reads TGTGCCAGCAGCCACGGATCACTACAGTTCTTC. Protein sequence: CASSHGSLQFF.